Below are 29 T cell receptor beta chains sequenced from a single sample in a study of OX40 agonist ivuxolimab in advanced cancers. Using immunoSEQ multiplex PCR, the repertoire was profiled, and TCRdb retains in-frame clones only, with some absent. The sample holds about 79,000 clones, 90% seen once. The material sequenced was CD4+ or CD8+ T cells sorted from blood, taken in a trial of the OX40 agonist ivuxolimab. These receptors were obtained from an adult with an advanced solid tumor such as melanoma, head and neck, liver or kidney cancer.

The rearrangement joins TRBV7-9 to TRBJ2-6; D not resolved. Germline CDR1 reads SEHNR; CDR2 reads FQNEAQ (reference sequence). The CDR3 is 15 residues long. The ends were cut back, 5 bases at V and 1 base at J, with 9 bases in the middle. CDR3 in amino acids: CASSPSGSGANVLTF. The CDR3 DNA reads as TGTGCCAGCAGCCCCAGTGGTTCTGGGGCCAACGTCCTGACTTTC.

The chain uses TRBV6-1 and TRBJ1-5; weak D call: TRBD1 (6 bases). The germline CDR1 and CDR2 sequences are MNHNS and SASEGT. The CDR3 consists of 15 residues. V shed 8 bases and J shed 9 bases, with 23 bases lying between them. CDR3 amino acids: CASWEQDRIRSPQHF. The CDR3, as DNA: TGTGCCAGCTGGGAACAAGACAGGATACGTTCGCCCCAGCATTTT.

This chain joins TRBV19 and TRBJ1-5; 10 bases map to TRBD1. Germline V gene data show CDR1 as LNHDA and CDR2 as SQIVND (reference sequence). This CDR3 has 14 residues. J lost 8 bases, V lost 8 bases, and 9 bases had no gene match. CDR3 bases: TGTGCCAGTCGGGGACAGGGGCGGGTTAAGCCCCAGCATTTT. Translating it yields CASRGQGRVKPQHF. Variable domain in full (rest from reference TRBV19 and TRBJ1-5): DGGITQSPKYLFRKEGQNVTLSCEQNLNHDAMYWYRQDPGQGLRLIYYSQIVNDFQKGDIAEGYSVSREKKESFPLTVTSAQKNPTAFYLCASRGQGRVKPQHFGDGTRLSIL.

This sequence joins TRBV5-4 and TRBJ2-5, with 11 bases aligning to TRBD2. CDR1 and CDR2 from the germline V gene are SGHNT and YYREEE (reference sequence). Losses at the gene ends were 4 bases for V and 5 bases for J; bases not matched to a gene: 13. The CDR3 extends over 17 amino acids. Here the CDR3 DNA reads TGTGCCAGCAGCCCCACTCGGCTAGCGGGGGGCCAGGAGACCCAGTACTTC. This translates into CASSPTRLAGGQETQYF.

The chain carries TRBV7-3 and TRBJ2-2, with a tentative D call TRBD1 (6 bases). CDR1 is SGHTA, CDR2 FQGTGA, per germline. V gave up 5 bases and J gave up 4 bases, with 20 bases separating them. The CDR3 loop spans 17 amino acids. The CDR3 loop reads CASSHTPGAVGTGELFF. DNA for the CDR3: TGTGCCAGCAGCCACACCCCAGGGGCGGTCGGCACCGGGGAGCTGTTTTTT.

The chain combines TRBV2 with TRBJ2-3, with unresolved D. The CDR3 contains 16 residues. V lost 0 bases, J lost 3 bases, and 13 bases lay in between. Germline CDR1 reads SNHLY; CDR2 reads FYNNEI. The DNA of the CDR3 is TGTGCCAGCAGTGAAGCTGCTGGCCTAACGACAGATACGCAGTATTTT. This encodes CASSEAAGLTTDTQYF. The variable domain in full, completed from reference TRBV2 and TRBJ2-3, reads EPEVTQTPSHQVTQMGQEVILRCVPISNHLYFYWYRQILGQKVEFLVSFYNNEISEKSEIFDDQFSVERPDGSNFTLKIRSTKLEDSAMYFCASSEAAGLTTDTQYFGPGTRLTVL.

For this clone: Other DNA sequences of this sample code for an identical CDR3. The chain is built from TRBV5-4 and TRBJ2-5; 7 nucleotides align to TRBD1. Trimming cost V 4 bases and J 3 bases; bases outside gene matches: 6. This CDR3 has 14 residues. CDR1 and CDR2 (germline): SGHNT, YYREEE (reference sequence). The CDR3 nucleotides read TGTGCCAGCAGCCGCTCCGGGACAGAAGAGACCCAGTACTTC. This gives the protein CASSRSGTEETQYF.

V usage is TRBV18 and J usage is TRBJ2-5; no definite D call. Germline V gene sequence: CDR1 KGHSH, CDR2 LQKENI. This CDR3 comprises 14 residues. Trimming cost V 2 bases and J 0 bases, with 7 bases left between them. The CDR3 sequence: CASSPWADQETQYF. The CDR3 nucleotides read TGTGCCAGCTCACCATGGGCGGACCAAGAGACCCAGTACTTC.

On this clone itself: A read error may produce the germline difference seen at one junction end. The rearrangement joins TRBV7-6 to TRBJ2-5; D possibly corresponds to TRBD2 (5 bases). This CDR3 is 11 amino acids long. The V gene's germline CDR1 is SGHVS and CDR2 FNYEAQ. CDR3 DNA sequence: TGTGCCAGCAGCGTAGCGGAGACCCAGTACTTC. This sequence encodes CASSVAETQYF.

The chain is built from TRBV15 and TRBJ1-2, with TRBD1 as a possible D gene (5 bases). Germline V gene lookup returns CDR1 LNHNV and CDR2 YYDKDF (reference sequence). V lost 1 base and J 1 base, leaving 13 bases between the germline ends. The CDR3 extends over 16 amino acids. The CDR3 sequence is CATSRGSKGVNYGYTF. Written as DNA, the CDR3 is TGTGCCACCAGCAGAGGGTCGAAAGGGGTTAACTATGGCTACACCTTC.

The chain has TRBV5-1 and TRBJ2-2; D possibly corresponds to TRBD2 (5 bases). V was shortened by 0 bases and J by 7 bases, with 7 bases between the two germline ends. This CDR3 region has 13 residues. Germline loops: CDR1 SGHRS, CDR2 YFSETQ. In nucleotides, the CDR3 is TGCGCCAGCAGCTTGGGGACTGTCGGGGAGCTGTTTTTT. It encodes CASSLGTVGELFF.

This rearrangement joins TRBV6-4 to TRBJ1-2; unclear D gene. Looked up from germline, CDR1 is MRHNA and CDR2 is SNTAGT. CDR3 length: 14 residues. With 0 bases removed from V and 7 bases from J, the gap between germline ends came to 12 bases. The CDR3 coding sequence is TGTGCCAGCAGTGACTCTGACACTGTCGGTGGCTACACCTTC. It yields the protein CASSDSDTVGGYTF.

CDR3 in DNA: TGTGCCAGCGCAAGGGCTGAAGCTTTCTTT. It translates to CASARAEAFF. This sequence joins TRBV6-1 and TRBJ1-1; D gene unclear. Germline CDR1 and CDR2: MNHNS and SASEGT. The CDR3 spans 10 residues. Trimming shortened V by 8 bases and J by 6 bases, and 7 bases separated the two germline ends.

The chain links TRBV5-6 to TRBJ2-3, with 9 positions matching TRBD1. The CDR3 has 15 residues. V lost 2 bases, J lost 0 bases, and 1 base stayed unmatched. Germline V gene sequence: CDR1 SGHDT, CDR2 YYEEEE. In DNA, the CDR3 is TGTGCCAGCAGCTTTACAGGGGGCAGCACAGATACGCAGTATTTT. Its translation: CASSFTGGSTDTQYF.

The chain is built from TRBV7-6 and TRBJ2-5; D is unresolved. This CDR3 is built from 13 residues. Germline CDR1 and CDR2: SGHVS and FNYEAQ. V gave up 1 base and J gave up 2 bases, with 5 bases separating them. CDR3 in DNA: TGTGCCAGCAGCTTAGGGCAGCAAGAGACCCAGTACTTC. Residues: CASSLGQQETQYF.

The V call is TRBV30, the J call TRBJ1-2; the D gene is possibly TRBD1 (5 bases). V lost 4 bases and J 4 bases, leaving 19 bases between the germline ends. Germline loops: CDR1 GTSNPN, CDR2 SVGIG (reference sequence). The CDR3 loop spans 15 amino acids. CDR3 sequence: CAWTQWAGTSYGYTF. The CDR3 DNA follows: TGTGCCTGGACCCAATGGGCAGGGACGAGCTATGGCTACACCTTC.

This clone appeared a few times. The chain joins TRBV7-9 to TRBJ2-5; D gene ambiguous. Germline assignment: CDR1 SEHNR and CDR2 FQNEAQ (reference sequence). V was cut by 3 bases and J by 0 bases, with 8 bases left in between. The CDR3 totals 14 residues. CDR3 amino acids: CASSFSTNQETQYF. The CDR3 coding sequence is TGTGCCAGCAGCTTTAGCACAAACCAAGAGACCCAGTACTTC.

This sequence joins TRBV18 and TRBJ2-7; D unclear. The germline CDR1 and CDR2 sequences are KGHSH and LQKENI. The CDR3 consists of 13 residues. V lost 3 bases to trimming and J lost 3 bases, with 9 bases between them. The CDR3 sequence: CASSPTAFYEQYF. The CDR3 bases are TGTGCCAGCTCACCGACGGCTTTCTACGAGCAGTACTTC.

The J gene is TRBJ1-3, the V gene TRBV30; D is uncertain. The V end lost 2 bases, the J end lost 4 bases, and 6 bases lay between the germline ends. The CDR3 is 12 amino acids. Germline CDR1 and CDR2: GTSNPN and SVGIG (reference sequence). CDR3 in DNA: TGTGCCTGGAGTTGGGCGGGAAACACCATATATTTT. As protein: CAWSWAGNTIYF.

The gene calls are TRBV6-6 and TRBJ1-1, with 9 nucleotides matching TRBD1. The CDR3 extends over 15 amino acids. The germline V gene has CDR1 MNHNY and CDR2 SVGAGI (reference sequence). Germline trimming cut 5 bases from V and 0 bases from J; bases unmatched to any gene: 4. This CDR3 reads CASSPGTGLNTEAFF. CDR3 coding DNA: TGTGCCAGCAGTCCCGGGACAGGGCTGAACACTGAAGCTTTCTTT.

Here the CDR3 DNA reads TGCGCCAGCAGCAGGACTAGCGGGGGTTCCCTTGAGACCCAGTACTTC. This codes for CASSRTSGGSLETQYF. The chain uses TRBV5-1 and TRBJ2-5, with 13 bases identical to TRBD2. Germline CDR1 reads SGHRS; CDR2 reads YFSETQ. V lost 4 bases, J lost 5 bases, and 8 bases stayed unmatched. This CDR3 is 16 amino acids long. Supplemented by reference TRBV5-1 and TRBJ2-5, the full variable domain reads KAGVTQTPRYLIKTRGQQVTLSCSPISGHRSVSWYQQTPGQGLQFLFEYFSETQRNKGNFPGRFSGRQFSNSRSEMNVSTLELGDSALYLCASSRTSGGSLETQYFGPGTRLLVL.

The rearrangement links TRBV5-6 to TRBJ2-5; D ambiguous. CDR3 length: 13 residues. Per germline, CDR1 SGHDT and CDR2 YYEEEE. V lost 4 bases and J lost 7, with 14 bases in between. The CDR3, as DNA: TGTGCCAGCAGCCTTGGTGCAGTTACGACCCAGTACTTC. Translation: CASSLGAVTTQYF.

V and J are TRBV25-1 and TRBJ2-1; D is ambiguous. Germline V gene lookup returns CDR1 MGHDK and CDR2 SYGVNS. V lost 8 bases to trimming and J lost 2 bases, with 4 bases between them. This CDR3 comprises 11 residues. The CDR3 DNA sequence: TGTGCCAGCCAAACCTACAATGAGCAGTTCTTC. Amino acids: CASQTYNEQFF.

The chain combines TRBV4-1 with TRBJ2-5; 14 nucleotides align to TRBD2. The V segment lost 0 bases and the J segment 1 base; nucleotides outside the gene matches: 4. From germline, CDR1 is MGHRA and CDR2 YSYEKL. CDR3 length: 18 amino acids. CDR3 in DNA: TGCGCCAGCAGCCAAGAGGGGGGACTAGCGGGGGCCCAAGAGACCCAGTACTTC. This sequence encodes CASSQEGGLAGAQETQYF.

V is TRBV4-1 and J is TRBJ1-5, with D unresolved. CDR3 length equals 17 residues. CDR1 and CDR2 from the germline V gene are MGHRA and YSYEKL. V was cut by 1 base and J by 0 bases, with 13 bases left in between. CDR3: CASSQGIYSYSNQPQHF. DNA for the CDR3: TGCGCCAGCAGCCAAGGAATTTACAGCTATAGCAATCAGCCCCAGCATTTT.

The chain combines TRBV5-1 with TRBJ2-2; a possible D gene is TRBD2 (5 bases). CDR1 and CDR2 from the germline V gene are SGHRS and YFSETQ. The CDR3 totals 16 residues. Trimming pared 1 base from V and 4 bases from J, leaving 14 bases between. The CDR3 DNA follows: TGCGCCAGCAGCTTGCAACCCGGGGATTTCACCGGGGAGCTGTTTTTT. The encoded protein is CASSLQPGDFTGELFF.

The chain links TRBV10-2 to TRBJ1-2; D gene unclear. The V gene lost 5 bases and the J gene lost 8 bases, with 18 bases spanning the gap. CDR1 and CDR2 (germline): WSHSY, SAAADI. CDR3 length: 14 residues. Here the CDR3 reads CASSFDGATGGYTF. As DNA, the CDR3 is TGCGCCAGCAGTTTCGACGGCGCCACGGGGGGCTACACCTTC.

With respect to this clone: In the same sample, other DNA sequences code for this CDR3. The chain joins TRBV5-1 to TRBJ1-2; 9 nucleotides match TRBD1. The junction had 9 bases not matched to a gene; V was cut back by 4 bases and J by 8 bases. Germline-derived CDR1 and CDR2 are SGHRS and YFSETQ. The CDR3 has 14 residues. The CDR3 is CASSPLGQGYGYTF. The CDR3 DNA reads as TGCGCCAGCAGCCCGCTGGGACAGGGTTACGGCTACACCTTC.

J is TRBJ1-2 and V is TRBV7-8, with 9 bases fitting TRBD1. V dropped 5 bases and J dropped 8; count of bases not matched to a gene: 18. The CDR3 is 17 residues long. From germline, CDR1 is SGHVS and CDR2 FQNEAQ. Here the CDR3 DNA reads TGTGCCAGCAGCGATTCATTCGGGACAGGGATAAATAAGGGCTACACCTTC. Amino acids: CASSDSFGTGINKGYTF. Using reference TRBV7-8 and TRBJ1-2 for the parts outside the CDR3, the full variable domain is GAGVSQSPRYKVAKRGQDVALRCDPISGHVSLFWYQQALGQGPEFLTYFQNEAQLDKSGLPSDRFFAERPEGSVSTLKIQRTQQEDSAVYLCASSDSFGTGINKGYTFGSGTRLTVV.